These T cell receptor beta chains were read from a single sample in a study of technical replicates of blood from several donors. Produced via immunoSEQ multiplex PCR; TCRdb's table is partial and in-frame only. The sample yields roughly 68,000 clones, around 87% seen once. The sequencing sample was made of PBMCs. These receptors were obtained from a human donor in good health. Some clones in this sample may be carry-over from other donors' samples. Each CDR3 is given with its conserved first and last residue. D genes are given only for firm matches. A clone size is listed for some rows: how often the clone was seen (once, few, many), or a class if it is expanded.

TRBJ2-7	TRBV19	TRBD2	once	TGTGCCAGTAGCACTCTAGCGGGGAACGAGCAGTACTTC	CASSTLAGNEQYF
TRBJ2-7	TRBV9	NA	NA	TGTGCCAGCAGCCCCCGGACAGAAATCTACGAGCAGTACTTC	CASSPRTEIYEQYF
TRBJ1-5	TRBV30	NA	NA	TGTGCCTGGAACCGGGATCGGGATCAGCCCCAGCATTTT	CAWNRDRDQPQHF
TRBJ2-1	TRBV6-1	TRBD1	NA	TGTGCCAGCAGTGAACGGAGCGGGACAGGGCTTCATGAGCAGTTCTTC	CASSERSGTGLHEQFF
TRBJ2-1	TRBV5-4	TRBD2	once	TGTGCCAGCAGCGTCGGGGGGCGGCTGACTAGCGGGAGTGGTAATGAGCAGTTCTTC	CASSVGGRLTSGSGNEQFF
TRBJ1-4	TRBV7-2	NA	once	TGTGCCAGCAGCTCCGACCGGGGGAATGAAAAACTGTTTTTT	CASSSDRGNEKLFF
TRBJ1-1	TRBV7-9	NA	NA	TGTGCCAGCAGCTGGGACAAAAACACTGAAGCTTTCTTT	CASSWDKNTEAFF
TRBJ1-2	TRBV19	NA	NA	TGTGCCAGTAGTATAGGAATCGGGGGATCTAACTATGGCTACACCTTC	CASSIGIGGSNYGYTF
TRBJ2-7	TRBV7-3	TRBD1	NA	TGTGCCAGCAGCCCCCTCGCAGGGGGCGACGAGCAGTACTTC	CASSPLAGGDEQYF
TRBJ1-5	TRBV7-8	TRBD1	NA	TGTGCCAGCAGCATGGACAGGGGGCAACAGCCCCAGCATTTT	CASSMDRGQQPQHF
TRBJ1-3	TRBV7-8	NA	NA	TGTGCCAGCAGCCCATCGGGAGAGGTGGCTGGAAACACCATATATTTT	CASSPSGEVAGNTIYF
TRBJ2-1	TRBV10-3	NA	NA	TGTGCCATCAGTGAGTCGAGGGATGAGCAGTTCTTC	CAISESRDEQFF
TRBJ2-5	TRBV27	TRBD1	NA	TGTGCCAGCAGTTCGTGGGACAGCCAAGAGACCCAGTACTTC	CASSSWDSQETQYF
TRBJ2-7	TRBV7-6	TRBD1	NA	TGTGCCAGCAGCTTAGACAGGGGGGTACACGAGCAGTACTTC	CASSLDRGVHEQYF
TRBJ2-3	TRBV9	TRBD2	NA	TGTGCCAGCAGCGTAGTAGCGGGAGGGAGCACAGATACGCAGTATTTT	CASSVVAGGSTDTQYF
TRBJ1-1	TRBV7-8	NA	NA	TGTGCCAGCAGCTTGGTAAAGGGGCTCACTGAAGCTTTCTTT	CASSLVKGLTEAFF
TRBJ1-4	TRBV7-9	TRBD1	NA	TGTGCCAGCAGCGGACGGACAGGAACTAATGAAAAACTGTTTTTT	CASSGRTGTNEKLFF
TRBJ2-6	TRBV2	NA	once	TGTGCCAGCAGTTCACAGGGCGGCGGGGCCAACGTCCTGACTTTC	CASSSQGGGANVLTF
TRBJ2-7	TRBV2	NA	NA	TGTGCCAGCAGTGGAGAGCAGGGCCCCTACGAGCAGTACTTC	CASSGEQGPYEQYF
TRBJ2-6	TRBV7-9	TRBD1	NA	TGTGCCAGCAGTACGACGGGACAGGATTACTCTGGGGCCAACGTCCTGACTTTC	CASSTTGQDYSGANVLTF
TRBJ2-1	TRBV7-2	TRBD2	NA	TGTGCCAGCAGCTCTAGGACTAGCGGGTACTCCTACAATGAGCAGTTCTTC	CASSSRTSGYSYNEQFF
TRBJ2-1	TRBV27	TRBD2	NA	TGTGCCAGCAGTTTAGTTAGCGGGAGCGGGAATGAGCAGTTCTTC	CASSLVSGSGNEQFF
TRBJ2-7	TRBV7-2	NA	NA	TGTGCCAGCGGTCGGGGGAACTACGAGCAGTACTTC	CASGRGNYEQYF
TRBJ2-7	TRBV7-9	TRBD1	NA	TGTGCCAGCAGCTTTCAAACAGGGGGCGGAGGCTACGAGCAGTACTTC	CASSFQTGGGGYEQYF
TRBJ2-7	TRBV19	NA	NA	TGTGCCAGTAGCCCCCGGGTGGGCTCCTACGAGCAGTACTTC	CASSPRVGSYEQYF
TRBJ1-5	TRBV27	TRBD1	few	TGTGCCAGCAGCTCGATTGGACAGGGTGGACAGCCCCAGCATTTT	CASSSIGQGGQPQHF
TRBJ2-3	TRBV4-3	TRBD2	NA	TGCGCCAGCAGCCCGCTAGCGGGAGACGTAGATACGCAGTATTTT	CASSPLAGDVDTQYF
TRBJ2-2	TRBV2	NA	NA	TGTGCCAGCAGCGATGTACAGGGTGGGGGGGAGCTGTTTTTT	CASSDVQGGGELFF
TRBJ1-2	TRBV29-1	NA	NA	TGCAGCGTTGAGGGGAGGTCGCAGTTTTTGAATGGCTACACCTTC	CSVEGRSQFLNGYTF
TRBJ2-2	TRBV5-1	TRBD1	NA	TGCGCCAGCAGCTTGGGGGACAGGGCAAACACCGGGGAGCTGTTTTTT	CASSLGDRANTGELFF
TRBJ1-5	TRBV30	NA	NA	TGTGCCTGGAGTGTACAAAAGAATCAGCCCCAGCATTTT	CAWSVQKNQPQHF
TRBJ1-5	TRBV19	NA	NA	TGTGCCAGTAGTATGGGGCCATACCCGAATCAGCCCCAGCATTTT	CASSMGPYPNQPQHF
TRBJ2-2	TRBV10-3	TRBD2	NA	TGTGCCATCAGTGAGTCAGGGACTAGAGGCACCGGGGAGCTGTTTTTT	CAISESGTRGTGELFF
TRBJ1-1	TRBV9	NA	few	TGTGCCAGCAGCTCGAGCACTGAAGCTTTCTTT	CASSSSTEAFF
TRBJ2-1	TRBV7-9	NA	NA	TGTGCCAGCAGCTTAGATACCCTAGTAGTCTATCGGGGGTTCTTC	CASSLDTLVVYRGFF
TRBJ2-2	TRBV7-2	TRBD1	NA	TGTGCCAGCAGCTCAATACAGGGGGCAACCGGGGAGCTGTTTTTT	CASSSIQGATGELFF
TRBJ2-7	TRBV19	NA	NA	TGTGCCAGTAGTATAGGGCAGGCCATCTACGAGCAGTACTTC	CASSIGQAIYEQYF
TRBJ1-3	TRBV2	NA	NA	TGTGCCAGCAGCCGGTCGACAGTAGGAAACACCATATATTTT	CASSRSTVGNTIYF
TRBJ1-6	TRBV7-2	NA	NA	TGTGCCAGCAGCGACACCCCAGGGCCTAATTCACCCCTCCACTTT	CASSDTPGPNSPLHF
TRBJ2-3	TRBV5-4	TRBD2	once	TGTGCCACAGGACTAGCGGGGGTTGATACGCAGTATTTT	CATGLAGVDTQYF
TRBJ1-3	TRBV5-4	NA	NA	TGTGCCAGCAGCCCCGACATGAGCTCTGGAAACACCATATATTTT	CASSPDMSSGNTIYF
TRBJ2-1	TRBV6-1	TRBD1	NA	TGTGCCAGCCGACAAGCCCCCGGGACAGGGCTGTTCTTC	CASRQAPGTGLFF